This T cell receptor (beta chain) originates from a study of T-cell reconstitution after alpha-beta-depleted transplantation in children. This CDR3 has 16 residues. The germline gives CDR1 SGDLS, CDR2 YYNGEE. V dropped 2 bases and J dropped 0; count of bases not matched to a gene: 4. Unique molecular identifiers featured in how the TCRbeta library was prepared. TCRdb recomputed calls from the PCR reads with MiXCR, one row per CDR3 protein. The sample holds around 400,000 distinct CDR3 sequences, over 20% seen once. This sequence originates from a human donor who donated a stem cell graft to a child with acute myeloid leukemia. The sequences come from PBMCs from the stem cell graft donor, collected from the stem cell graft. The chain combines TRBV9 with TRBJ2-7; 11 positions match TRBD2. In nucleotides, the CDR3 is TGTGCCAGCAGCGTGGGGACTAGCGGATCCTCCTACGAGCAGTACTTC. Its protein product is CASSVGTSGSSYEQYF. The variable domain in full, completed from reference TRBV9 and TRBJ2-7, reads DSGVTQTPKHLITATGQRVTLRCSPRSGDLSVYWYQQSLDQGLQFLIQYYNGEERAKGNILERFSAQQFPDLHSELNLSSLELGDSALYFCASSVGTSGSSYEQYFGPGTRLTVT.